This TCR beta chain was sequenced in a study of Graves' ophthalmopathy and Graves' hyperthyroidism. Donors with ophthalmopathy: moderate-to-severe activity, CAS ≥3, NOSPECS ≥4, duration under 3 months. Clinical symptoms, serum thyroxine, TRAb, thyroid ultrasound and orbital computed tomography determined diagnosis. This CDR3 has 15 residues. V gave up 3 bases and J gave up 2 bases; unmatched junction bases: 6. Comment on this clonotype: Its target is unknown.

Researchers took RNA transcripts and amplified TCR beta CDR3 regions from them. RT-PCR with HTBI primers came first, then second-round multiplex PCR. TCRdb fed the multiplex PCR reads into MiXCR, producing one record per CDR3 protein. Among a few hundred thousand distinct CDR3 sequences, around 18% were seen once, and the ten largest hold roughly 1.4%. Study-wide findings and caveats: Sensitivity reached 55% to 71% and specificity about 73% when the model predicted ophthalmopathy progression.

The sample comprised peripheral blood. The gene calls are TRBV12-3 or TRBV12-4 and TRBJ2-7; the match to TRBD1 covers 8 bases. This receptor was identified in a woman aged 18 to 35 with Graves' ophthalmopathy. As DNA, the CDR3 is TGTGCCAGCAGTTTGAGGACAGGGTCGACCTACGAGCAGTACTTC. Protein: CASSLRTGSTYEQYF.